The rows below give T cell receptor beta chains drawn from one sample of a study of immune evolution from preneoplasia to lung adenocarcinoma. Sequencing used immunoSEQ multiplex PCR; TCRdb keeps in-frame clones, though not all of them. The sample holds some 7,200 clones, roughly 79% seen once. Source material: FFPE adjacent normal lung tissue. The receptors here all came from an older person with lung adenocarcinoma. CDR3s leave out the opening cysteine and the closing phenylalanine or tryptophan. The order of the fields is V gene, CDR3 protein.

>TRBV28
ASTTLGGYDTQY
>TRBV30
AWSVSTGPYEQY
>TRBV28
ASSDDRITEAF
>TRBV6-5
ASSYSNAPNTEAF
>TRBV5-4
ASSQGQGLYYGYT
>TRBV12-5
ASGLVLGQGRSYEQY
>TRBV6-1
ASSERQGAGYTQY
>TRBV30
AGRQGSNYGYT
>TRBV6-5
ASSRTGGSTGELF
>TRBV2
ASSGTGSYYGYT
>TRBV11-2
ASSFRSTVPGELF
>TRBV6-5
ASSYGGNYGYT
>TRBV28
ASTPPRGEQY
>TRBV25-1
ASSVGSETQY
>TRBV19
ASSIDRASTDTQY
>TRBV5-1
ASSLGGTDSYEQY
>TRBV5-1
ASSLARDPEGEQY
>TRBV6-5
ASSYSTPTPDTQY
>TRBV5-4
AIQDTSETQY
>TRBV7-2
ASSLYRGANTGELF
>TRBV10-1
ASSVGQGLTGELF
>TRBV28
ASSSKRTGRDEQF
>TRBV5-4
ASTRGLAAEQF
>TRBV4-1
ASSPRGGGLSGSNTGELF
>TRBV5-1
ASSLGTSTDTQY
>TRBV28
ASSSPDGNTEAF
>TRBV7-8
ASQVTYNEQF
>TRBV29-1
SVALTGGSYEQY
>TRBV5-1
ASSLGSDGNIQY
>TRBV4-1
ASSQVSSKNQPQH
>TRBV5-1
ASSLLAGFGYNEQF
>TRBV9
ASSPAGISNIQY
>TRBV19
ASSIFRGTNTGELF
>TRBV6-1
ASIKGQGLETF
>TRBV5-6
ASSYESGQGAREQY
>TRBV6-1
ASTLGGGEEKLF
>TRBV2
ASRRGRNLDNEQF
>TRBV29-1
SVEDYTEAF
>TRBV9
ASSRSGGEYNEQF
>TRBV11-1
ASSLVLWRGVDNEQF
>TRBV4-1
ASSQERTLANTGELF
>TRBV30
AWSPTGNTEAF